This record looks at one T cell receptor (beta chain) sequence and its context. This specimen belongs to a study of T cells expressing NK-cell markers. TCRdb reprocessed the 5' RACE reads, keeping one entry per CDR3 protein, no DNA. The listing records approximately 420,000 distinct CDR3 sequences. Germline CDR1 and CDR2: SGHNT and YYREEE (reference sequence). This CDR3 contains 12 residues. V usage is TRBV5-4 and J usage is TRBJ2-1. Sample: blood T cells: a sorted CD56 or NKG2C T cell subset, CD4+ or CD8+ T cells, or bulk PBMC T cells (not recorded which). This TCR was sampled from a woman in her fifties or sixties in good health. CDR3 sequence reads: CASSFTRNEQFF.